The clone carrying this T cell receptor (beta chain) was picked up a small number of times. Antigen: not known. Treatment here: roughly nine-day PBMC culture with coronavirus spike peptide pools or control peptides (ViraFEST assay). The source of the sample is a study of vaccination and CD4 T cells after COVID-19. CDR1 and CDR2 (germline): SNHLY, FYNNEI. V lost 6 bases to trimming and J lost 5 bases; unmatched junction nucleotides: 3. This CDR3 is 13 amino acids long. With the Oncomine TCR Beta short-read assay, DNA from cultured CD4+ T cells was sequenced. One entry per CDR3 protein results from TCRdb running MiXCR on the PCR reads. The repertoire holds 9,800 or so distinct CDR3 sequences, with over 30% as singletons.

The sequenced sample consisted of CD4+ T cells from blood, cultured in vitro. This clonotype was obtained from a human donor who had recovered from COVID-19. The chain combines TRBV2 with TRBJ1-5; 8 bases match TRBD1. In nucleotides, the CDR3 is TGTGCCAGCAGGACAGGGGCACATCAGCCCCAGCATTTT. Translating gives CASRTGAHQPQHF.